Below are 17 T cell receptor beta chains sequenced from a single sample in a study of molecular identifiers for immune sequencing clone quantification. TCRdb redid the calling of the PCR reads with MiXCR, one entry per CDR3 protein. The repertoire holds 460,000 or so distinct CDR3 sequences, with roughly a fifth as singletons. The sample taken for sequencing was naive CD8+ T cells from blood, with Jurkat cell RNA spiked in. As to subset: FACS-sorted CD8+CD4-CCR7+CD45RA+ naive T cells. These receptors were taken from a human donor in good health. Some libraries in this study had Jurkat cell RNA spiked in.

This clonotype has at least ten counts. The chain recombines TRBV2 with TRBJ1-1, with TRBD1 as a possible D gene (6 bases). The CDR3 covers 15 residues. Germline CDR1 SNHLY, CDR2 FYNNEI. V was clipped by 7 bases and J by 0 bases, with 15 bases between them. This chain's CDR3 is CASIRTEYMNTEAFF. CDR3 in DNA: TGTGCCAGCATTAGGACAGAATACATGAACACTGAAGCTTTCTTT.

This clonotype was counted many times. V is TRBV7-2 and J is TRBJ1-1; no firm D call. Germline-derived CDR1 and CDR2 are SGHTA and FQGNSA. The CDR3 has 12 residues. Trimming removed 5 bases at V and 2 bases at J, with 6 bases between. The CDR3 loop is CASSQSNTEAFF. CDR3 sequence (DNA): TGTGCCAGCAGCCAATCTAACACTGAAGCTTTCTTT.

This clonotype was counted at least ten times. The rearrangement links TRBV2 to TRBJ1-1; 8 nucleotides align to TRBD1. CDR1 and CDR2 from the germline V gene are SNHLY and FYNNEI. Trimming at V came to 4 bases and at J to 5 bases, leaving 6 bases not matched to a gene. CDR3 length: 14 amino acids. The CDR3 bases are TGTGCCAGCAGTGCCGGACAGGGAAGGACTGAAGCTTTCTTT. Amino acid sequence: CASSAGQGRTEAFF.

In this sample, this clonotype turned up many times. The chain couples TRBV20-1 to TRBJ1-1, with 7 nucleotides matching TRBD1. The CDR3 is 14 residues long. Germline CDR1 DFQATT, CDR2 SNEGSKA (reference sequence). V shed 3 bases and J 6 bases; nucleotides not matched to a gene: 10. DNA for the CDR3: TGCAGTGCTAGTCCCGGGCAGGGGGTCCCTGAAGCTTTCTTT. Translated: CSASPGQGVPEAFF.

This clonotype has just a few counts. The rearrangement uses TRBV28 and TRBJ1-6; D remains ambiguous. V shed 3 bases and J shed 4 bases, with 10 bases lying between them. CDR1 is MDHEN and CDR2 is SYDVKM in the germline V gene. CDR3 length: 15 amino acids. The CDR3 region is CASSFNTGYNSPLHF. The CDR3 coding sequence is TGTGCCAGCAGTTTCAACACCGGTTATAATTCACCCCTCCACTTT.

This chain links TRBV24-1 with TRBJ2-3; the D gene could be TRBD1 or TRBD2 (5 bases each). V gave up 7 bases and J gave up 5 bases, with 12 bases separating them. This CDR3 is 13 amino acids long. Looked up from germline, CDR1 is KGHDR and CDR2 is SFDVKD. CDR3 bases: TGTGCCACCAGCCGCCGAGGGGTAGATACGCAGTATTTT. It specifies CATSRRGVDTQYF.

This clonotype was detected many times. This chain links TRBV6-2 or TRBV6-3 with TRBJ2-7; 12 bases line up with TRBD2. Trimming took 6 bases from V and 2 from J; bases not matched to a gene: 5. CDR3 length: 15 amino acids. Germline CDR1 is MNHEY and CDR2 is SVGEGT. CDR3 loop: CASSPRTSGTYEQYF. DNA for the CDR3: TGTGCCAGCAGCCCACGGACTAGCGGGACCTACGAGCAGTACTTC.

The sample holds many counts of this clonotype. CDR3: CSVAGGETQYF. The CDR3 DNA reads TGCAGCGTTGCGGGGGGTGAGACCCAGTACTTC. This sequence joins TRBV29-1 and TRBJ2-5; 7 nucleotides match TRBD2. V gave up 4 bases and J gave up 5 bases; unmatched junction bases: 1. CDR1 is SQVTM, CDR2 ANQGSEA, per germline. The CDR3 is made up of 11 amino acids.

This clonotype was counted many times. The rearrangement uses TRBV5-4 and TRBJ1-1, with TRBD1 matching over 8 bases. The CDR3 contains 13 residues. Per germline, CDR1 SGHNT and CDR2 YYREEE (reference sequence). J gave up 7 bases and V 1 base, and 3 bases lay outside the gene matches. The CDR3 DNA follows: TGTGCCAGCAGCTTGTCAGGGGGCCTTGAAGCTTTCTTT. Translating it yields CASSLSGGLEAFF.

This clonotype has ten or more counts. CDR3 loop: CASSPPGQGADTQYF. For the CDR3, the DNA is TGTGCCAGCAGCCCGCCGGGACAGGGGGCAGATACGCAGTATTTT. J is TRBJ2-3 and V is TRBV7-9, with TRBD1 matching 11 bases. Losses at the gene ends were 5 bases for V and 4 bases for J; bases not matched to a gene: 5. CDR1 is SEHNR, CDR2 FQNEAQ, per germline (reference sequence). The CDR3 covers 15 residues.

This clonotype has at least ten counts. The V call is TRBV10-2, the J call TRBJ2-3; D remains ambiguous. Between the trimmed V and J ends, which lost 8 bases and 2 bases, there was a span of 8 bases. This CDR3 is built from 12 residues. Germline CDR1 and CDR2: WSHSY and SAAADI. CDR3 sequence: CASRSPTDTQYF. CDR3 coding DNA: TGCGCCAGCCGGAGCCCCACAGATACGCAGTATTTT.

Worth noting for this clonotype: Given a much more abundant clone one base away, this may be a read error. CDR3 sequence reads: CSVATEGTEAFF. The DNA of the CDR3 is TGCAGCGTTGCAACAGAGGGCACTGAAGCTTTCTTT. This rearrangement joins TRBV29-1 to TRBJ1-1; no definite D call. Germline loops: CDR1 SQVTM, CDR2 ANQGSEA. The V and J ends lost 4 bases and 4 bases respectively, with 10 bases between them. This CDR3 is built from 12 residues. Full variable domain (missing parts from reference TRBV29-1 and TRBJ1-1): SAVISQKPSRDICQRGTSLTIQCQVDSQVTMMFWYRQQPGQSLTLIATANQGSEATYESGFVIDKFPISRPNLTFSTLTVSNMSPEDSSIYLCSVATEGTEAFFGQGTRLTVV.

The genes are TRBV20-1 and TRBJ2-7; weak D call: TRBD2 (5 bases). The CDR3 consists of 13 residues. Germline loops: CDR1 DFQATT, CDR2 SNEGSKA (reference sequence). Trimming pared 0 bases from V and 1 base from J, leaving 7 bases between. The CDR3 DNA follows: TGCAGTGCTAGAGAGAGGGTATCCTACGAGCAGTACTTC. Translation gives CSARERVSYEQYF.

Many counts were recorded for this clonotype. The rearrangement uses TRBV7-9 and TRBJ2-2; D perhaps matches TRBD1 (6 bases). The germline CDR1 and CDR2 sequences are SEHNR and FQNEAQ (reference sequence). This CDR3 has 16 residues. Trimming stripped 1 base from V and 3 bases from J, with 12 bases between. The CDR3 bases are TGTGCCAGCAGCTTAGAAACAGGGCGTGACACCGGGGAGCTGTTTTTT. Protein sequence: CASSLETGRDTGELFF.

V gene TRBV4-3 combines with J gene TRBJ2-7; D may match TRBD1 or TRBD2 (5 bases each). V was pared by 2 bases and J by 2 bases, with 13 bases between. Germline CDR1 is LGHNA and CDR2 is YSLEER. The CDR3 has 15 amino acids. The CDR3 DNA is TGCGCCAGCAGCCAATTCCCGGGACCTACCTACGAGCAGTACTTC. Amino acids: CASSQFPGPTYEQYF.

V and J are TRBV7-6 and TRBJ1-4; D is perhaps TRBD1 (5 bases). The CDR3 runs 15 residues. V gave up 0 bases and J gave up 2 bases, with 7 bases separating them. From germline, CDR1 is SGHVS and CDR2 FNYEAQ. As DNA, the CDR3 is TGTGCCAGCAGCTTAGCCCGGGGGACTAATGAAAAACTGTTTTTT. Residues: CASSLARGTNEKLFF.

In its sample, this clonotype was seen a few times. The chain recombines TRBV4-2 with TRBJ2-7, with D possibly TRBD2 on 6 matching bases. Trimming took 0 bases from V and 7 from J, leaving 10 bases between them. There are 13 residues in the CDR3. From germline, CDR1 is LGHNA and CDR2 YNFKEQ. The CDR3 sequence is CASSQDRGWEQYF. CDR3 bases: TGTGCCAGCAGCCAAGATCGGGGGTGGGAGCAGTACTTC.